The clone carrying this TCR beta chain was recorded at least ten times. Its specificity is unknown. Trimming stripped 5 bases from V and 4 bases from J, with 11 bases between. Germline assignment: CDR1 SGHVS and CDR2 FNYEAQ. CDR3 length: 13 amino acids. In TCRdb, the 5' RACE reads were re-called with MiXCR into one record per CDR3 protein. The table records under 150,000 distinct CDR3 sequences, 12% of them present only once. Stated time point: blood at routine non-recurrence follow-up after resection. Whole RNA from tumor, nontumor lung or frozen PBMC was sequenced unsorted. This sample stems from a study of spatial heterogeneity in lung cancer. Study summary: When available, follow-up PBMC samples taken a median of around 2 years after resection were sequenced. Consistently, beta-chain sequences turned up in larger numbers than alpha-chain sequences did. In the raw reads, each unique TCR and UMI combination was present more than ten times on average.

Study-level findings and limits: Ubiquitous expanded tumor TCRs were seen in blood more at resection than at follow-up.

This sample comprised PBMCs, obtained at follow-up. This chain connects TRBV7-6 to TRBJ1-1, with D perhaps TRBD1 (5 bases). This clonotype was sampled from a male donor with early-stage non-small cell lung cancer. This CDR3 reads CASSPSGATEAFF. The CDR3 coding sequence is TGTGCCAGCAGCCCATCTGGGGCCACTGAAGCTTTCTTT.